The next 27 T cell receptor beta chains were all read from a single sample in a study of cytomegalovirus exposure and HLA in healthy donors. The PCR used 60 Vbeta and 13 Jbeta primers. Profiling relied on immunoSEQ multiplex PCR, and the TCRdb table lists in-frame clones only, not all of them. The sample has about 100,000 clones, roughly 80% seen once. Sequenced input: PBMCs. These receptors originate from an older woman in good health and CMV-seronegative.

The chain has TRBV10-3 and TRBJ2-1; 7 bases are shared with TRBD2. The CDR3 contains 16 residues. Germline CDR1 reads ENHRY; CDR2 reads SYGVKD. Trimming took 4 bases from V and 0 from J; bases not matched to a gene: 6. The CDR3 DNA follows: TGTGCCATCAGTGGGGAGGGGAGGAGCTCCTACAATGAGCAGTTCTTC. It translates to CAISGEGRSSYNEQFF.

The chain is built from TRBV5-1 and TRBJ2-7; 10 nucleotides match TRBD2. V lost 4 bases and J lost 0; bases outside the gene matches: 7. Looked up from germline, CDR1 is SGHRS and CDR2 is YFSETQ. This CDR3 has 16 residues. In DNA, the CDR3 is TGCGCCAGCAGCCCTCGGACTAGCGGTTTCTCCTACGAGCAGTACTTC. Translation: CASSPRTSGFSYEQYF.

This sequence joins TRBV9 and TRBJ2-3; tentatively, D is TRBD1 (6 bases). The germline V and J ends were trimmed by 4 bases and 5 bases, with 20 bases remaining between them. This CDR3 region has 16 residues. Germline CDR1 and CDR2: SGDLS and YYNGEE. The CDR3 DNA reads TGTGCCAGCAGCCGATCACCGGGACAAAGTGGAGATACGCAGTATTTT. It specifies CASSRSPGQSGDTQYF.

This clone occurred a few times. The rearrangement joins TRBV29-1 to TRBJ1-1, with 7 bases matching TRBD1. Trimming cost V 7 bases and J 0 bases; bases outside gene matches: 5. Per the germline V gene, CDR1 is SQVTM and CDR2 is ANQGSEA. The CDR3 spans 13 residues. CDR3 protein: CSAATGLNTEAFF. As DNA, the CDR3 is TGCAGCGCCGCGACAGGGCTGAACACTGAAGCTTTCTTT.

The chain recombines TRBV5-1 with TRBJ2-1; TRBD2 agrees at 11 bases. The junction had 8 bases not matched to a gene; V was cut back by 5 bases and J by 1 base. The CDR3 length is 17 residues. Germline V lookup: CDR1 SGHRS, CDR2 YFSETQ. The CDR3 here is CASRTSGNTMSYNEQFF. The CDR3 coding sequence is TGCGCCAGCAGGACTAGCGGGAATACCATGTCCTACAATGAGCAGTTCTTC.

The V and J genes are TRBV12-5 and TRBJ2-3; a weak D match, TRBD1 (6 bases). The CDR3 runs 19 residues. Trimming left V 1 base short and J 0 bases short, with 20 bases between. Germline V gene sequence: CDR1 LGHNT, CDR2 FRNRAP. The DNA of the CDR3 is TGTGCTAGTGGTTTGGGCGACCCGGGACACCCATCTAGCACAGATACGCAGTATTTT. Translation: CASGLGDPGHPSSTDTQYF.

The chain uses TRBV6-5 and TRBJ2-1, with 7 bases that match TRBD2. J lost 4 bases, V lost 6 bases, and 6 bases had no gene match. The CDR3 has 14 residues. Looked up from germline, CDR1 is MNHEY and CDR2 is SVGAGI. The CDR3, as DNA: TGTGCCAGCAGCCGCGGGGGACGATACAATGAGCAGTTCTTC. Amino acids: CASSRGGRYNEQFF.

This clone was detected only once. The chain has TRBV28 and TRBJ1-5, with 9 bases matching TRBD1. Germline lookup yields CDR1 MDHEN and CDR2 SYDVKM. CDR3 length: 16 residues. V lost 4 bases to trimming and J lost 6 bases; unmatched junction nucleotides: 10. CDR3 DNA sequence: TGTGCCAGCAGTTCCCTACAGGGGGCGGTAAGTCAGCCCCAGCATTTT. Amino acids: CASSSLQGAVSQPQHF. Together with reference TRBV28 and TRBJ1-5, the CDR3 gives the full variable domain: DVKVTQSSRYLVKRTGEKVFLECVQDMDHENMFWYRQDPGLGLRLIYFSYDVKMKEKGDIPEGYSVSREKKERFSLILESASTNQTSMYLCASSSLQGAVSQPQHFGDGTRLSIL.

The genes are TRBV7-8 and TRBJ2-3; 7 bases agree with TRBD1. The CDR3 extends over 15 amino acids. CDR1 and CDR2 from the germline V gene are SGHVS and FQNEAQ. J gave up 0 bases and V 1 base, and 1 base lay outside the gene matches. CDR3 bases: TGTGCCAGCAGCTTAGGACAGGGAAGCACAGATACGCAGTATTTT. Translated: CASSLGQGSTDTQYF.

V is TRBV7-9 and J is TRBJ2-7; 9 nucleotides agree with TRBD1. Trimming at V came to 4 bases and at J to 5 bases, leaving 9 bases not matched to a gene. The germline CDR1 and CDR2 sequences are SEHNR and FQNEAQ (reference sequence). The CDR3 has 15 amino acids. In nucleotides, the CDR3 is TGTGCCAGCAGCTGGGATCTACAGGGGGCTAACGAGCAGTACTTC. Encoded protein: CASSWDLQGANEQYF.

The rearrangement uses TRBV6-1 and TRBJ2-1; 8 bases fit TRBD1. Germline CDR1 is MNHNS and CDR2 is SASEGT. V trimming: 1 base; J trimming: 8 bases; junction bases outside the gene matches: 7. The CDR3 has 15 amino acids. The CDR3 loop reads CASSEGTGFFHEQFF. The CDR3, as DNA: TGTGCCAGCAGTGAAGGGACAGGGTTTTTCCATGAGCAGTTCTTC.

The gene calls are TRBV14 and TRBJ1-2, with 7 positions matching TRBD1. Germline CDR1 SGHDN, CDR2 FVKESK. The ends lost 4 bases at V and 0 bases at J; junction bases unmatched: 5. The CDR3 consists of 15 residues. The CDR3 region is CASSPRGTANYGYTF. Written as DNA, the CDR3 is TGTGCCAGCAGCCCTCGGGGGACAGCTAACTATGGCTACACCTTC.

J is TRBJ2-3 and V is TRBV27, with 11 positions matching TRBD2. This CDR3 has 15 residues. From germline, CDR1 is MNHEY and CDR2 SMNVEV (reference sequence). With V trimmed by 4 bases and J by 3 bases, 3 bases remained unmatched. DNA for the CDR3: TGTGCCAGCAGTTGGGCTAGCGGGGGGACAGATACGCAGTATTTT. Protein: CASSWASGGTDTQYF.

The count of this clone is one. The J gene is TRBJ2-5, the V gene TRBV6-1; D possibly corresponds to TRBD1 (6 bases). The CDR3 is 14 residues long. V shed 7 bases and J shed 5 bases, with 17 bases lying between them. Germline values: CDR1 MNHNS, CDR2 SASEGT. CDR3 coding DNA: TGTGCCAGCAATGGGCAGGGGTTCTATGAGACCCAGTACTTC. Its protein product is CASNGQGFYETQYF.

The chain has TRBV6-5 and TRBJ2-5; 7 bases map to TRBD1. The CDR3 totals 14 residues. Germline CDR1 reads MNHEY; CDR2 reads SVGAGI. V shed 2 bases and J 2 bases; nucleotides not matched to a gene: 2. CDR3 nucleotide sequence: TGTGCCAGCAGTTACACGGGACAGCAAGAGACCCAGTACTTC. Translation gives CASSYTGQQETQYF.

The chain links TRBV7-2 to TRBJ2-1, with 7 bases fitting TRBD2. The germline V gene encodes CDR1 SGHTA and CDR2 FQGNSA. This CDR3 region has 14 residues. J was trimmed by 7 bases and V by 2 bases; bases with no gene match: 5. The CDR3 DNA follows: TGTGCCAGCAGCTTAAGACTAGCAACTAATGAGCAGTTCTTC. Protein sequence: CASSLRLATNEQFF.

The chain is built from TRBV7-2 and TRBJ2-3; TRBD2 matches at 12 bases. From germline, CDR1 is SGHTA and CDR2 FQGNSA. The ends lost 4 bases at V and 7 bases at J; junction bases unmatched: 6. This CDR3 has 15 residues. CDR3 nucleotide sequence: TGTGCCAGCAGCTCCACTAGCGGGGGGTTGAATACGCAGTATTTT. This sequence encodes CASSSTSGGLNTQYF.

The chain employs TRBV27 and TRBJ1-2; D gene unclear. This CDR3 comprises 13 residues. The V and J ends lost 3 bases and 1 base respectively, with 6 bases between them. The germline V gene has CDR1 MNHEY and CDR2 SMNVEV (reference sequence). CDR3 nucleotide sequence: TGTGCCAGCAGTTTTCAGGTTAACTATGGCTACACCTTC. Translated: CASSFQVNYGYTF.

This chain connects TRBV7-9 to TRBJ1-1, with TRBD1 matching over 7 bases. V gave up 6 bases and J gave up 4 bases; unmatched junction bases: 8. This CDR3 contains 14 residues. Per the germline V gene, CDR1 is SEHNR and CDR2 is FQNEAQ (reference sequence). CDR3 sequence: CASSAGTVSTEAFF. The CDR3 region has the DNA TGTGCCAGCAGTGCCGGGACAGTAAGCACTGAAGCTTTCTTT.

The chain employs TRBV7-9 and TRBJ2-7; D possibly corresponds to TRBD2 (5 bases). From germline, CDR1 is SEHNR and CDR2 FQNEAQ (reference sequence). CDR3 size: 14 residues. V was trimmed by 3 bases and J by 5 bases, leaving 14 bases between them. The CDR3 region is CASSFGRRVDEQYF. The CDR3, as DNA: TGTGCCAGCAGCTTCGGACGGCGGGTAGACGAGCAGTACTTC. The full variable domain, its missing parts supplied by reference TRBV7-9 and TRBJ2-7, is DTGVSQNPRHKITKRGQNVTFRCDPISEHNRLYWYRQTLGQGPEFLTYFQNEAQLEKSRLLSDRFSAERPKGSFSTLEIQRTEQGDSAMYLCASSFGRRVDEQYFGPGTRLTVT.

V and J are TRBV7-2 and TRBJ2-3; 7 nucleotides agree with TRBD1. This CDR3 comprises 14 residues. Germline CDR1 is SGHTA and CDR2 is FQGNSA. After removal of 0 bases from V and 5 bases from J, the junction contained 2 bases not matched to a gene. The DNA for the CDR3 is TGTGCCAGCAGCTTAGCGACAGGGAGAGATACGCAGTATTTT. Its protein is CASSLATGRDTQYF.

This chain links TRBV5-4 with TRBJ1-2; 10 bases agree with TRBD1. Trimming removed 0 bases from V and 8 bases from J; junction bases left unmatched: 7. Germline-derived CDR1 and CDR2 are SGHNT and YYREEE (reference sequence). The CDR3 covers 15 residues. This CDR3 reads CASSLAGTGAYGYTF. Here the CDR3 DNA reads TGTGCCAGCAGCTTGGCCGGGACAGGGGCGTACGGCTACACCTTC.

The V gene is TRBV7-2, the J gene TRBJ2-1, with D hard to call. Germline V lookup: CDR1 SGHTA, CDR2 FQGNSA. V was clipped by 5 bases and J by 5 bases, with 13 bases between them. This CDR3 contains 14 residues. CDR3: CASSPFAEHNEQFF. CDR3 in DNA: TGTGCCAGCAGCCCCTTCGCGGAACACAATGAGCAGTTCTTC. The full variable domain, rest sourced from reference TRBV7-2 and TRBJ2-1, is GAGVSQSPSNKVTEKGKDVELRCDPISGHTALYWYRQSLGQGLEFLIYFQGNSAPDKSGLPSDRFSAERTGGSVSTLTIQRTQQEDSAVYLCASSPFAEHNEQFFGPGTRLTVL.

The chain is built from TRBV10-3 and TRBJ1-2; tentative D call: TRBD1 (6 bases). V was shortened by 2 bases and J by 14 bases, with 18 bases between the two germline ends. Germline V gives CDR1 ENHRY, CDR2 SYGVKD. The CDR3 has 13 residues. The CDR3 DNA is TGTGCCATCAGTGAGGCAGGACAGACGGCTAGGACCTTC. This gives the protein CAISEAGQTARTF.

This clone appeared once. Written as DNA, the CDR3 is TGTGCCAGCAGTTCTGCCGGGACAGGAGTCTACGAGCAGTACTTC. This codes for CASSSAGTGVYEQYF. The chain carries TRBV28 and TRBJ2-7; 8 bases line up with TRBD1. This CDR3 has 15 residues. Losses at the gene ends were 4 bases for V and 3 bases for J; bases not matched to a gene: 8. Germline values: CDR1 MDHEN, CDR2 SYDVKM.

The chain uses TRBV7-8 and TRBJ2-5, with 11 bases identical to TRBD2. There are 16 residues in the CDR3. The ends lost 3 bases at V and 3 bases at J; junction bases unmatched: 6. The V gene's germline CDR1 is SGHVS and CDR2 FQNEAQ. The CDR3 nucleotides are TGTGCCAGCAGCTTCCCCCGACTAGCGGGGAAAGAGACCCAGTACTTC. It is translated as CASSFPRLAGKETQYF.

This clone was seen more than once but under ten times. The V call is TRBV29-1, the J call TRBJ2-5; 7 bases match TRBD2. This CDR3 has 13 amino acids. The J segment lost 4 bases and the V segment lost 7 bases, leaving 9 bases of the junction unmatched. The germline CDR1 and CDR2 sequences are SQVTM and ANQGSEA. Written as DNA, the CDR3 is TGCAGCGCCAAGACTAGCTCGGGAGAGACCCAGTACTTC. Translating gives CSAKTSSGETQYF.